This T cell receptor (beta chain) was documented in a study of blood T cell repertoires in COVID-19. Background on the study: The origin of the acute and convalescent COVID-19 samples was the United States, Italy and Spain. T cells, B-cell-depleted T cells, or PBMCs provided the cDNA or gDNA that served as material.

In its sample, this clone was seen once. Additional DNA sequences in this sample encode the identical CDR3. The junction had 4 bases not matched to a gene; V was cut back by 3 bases and J by 5 bases. The CDR3 has 13 residues. Germline V gives CDR1 SEHNR, CDR2 FQNEAQ (reference sequence). Original processing methods: Nucleated cell counts were estimated from reference gene primer amplification. Produced via immunoSEQ multiplex PCR; TCRdb's table is partial and in-frame only. The DNA was the basis for D and trimming; V, J and clone size are from that table. Seen here are 200,000 to 250,000 clones, 86% observed once, and the top ten hold 2.2%.

The specimen sequenced was peripheral blood. The V call is TRBV7-9, the J call TRBJ2-7; 7 bases match TRBD2. The clonotype originates from a young man who had recovered from COVID-19. The chain's CDR3 is CASSLRGLDEQYF. The CDR3 nucleotides are TGTGCCAGCAGCTTGCGGGGGTTGGACGAGCAGTACTTC.